A single sample gave rise to the 27 T cell receptor beta chains below, sequenced in a study of glioma-infiltrating T cells. TCR alpha and beta CDR3 regions were amplified from RNA using iRepertoire nested multiplex PCR. TCRdb re-called the multiplex PCR reads through MiXCR, storing one row per CDR3 protein. The sample records more than 9,500 distinct CDR3 sequences, roughly 29% being singletons. Sequenced sample: glioma tissue, nonneoplastic brain tissue, or PBMCs (not recorded which). The source is a human donor with low-grade glioma or glioblastoma, undergoing nonglioma brain surgery, or in good health (not recorded which).

This clonotype was observed many times. The chain joins TRBV20-1 to TRBJ2-1, with D possibly being TRBD2 (5 bases). Germline V lookup: CDR1 DFQATT, CDR2 SNEGSKA (reference sequence). Trimming stripped 5 bases from V and 6 bases from J, with 14 bases between. The CDR3 covers 13 residues. In DNA form, the CDR3 reads TGCAGTGCTGGCCCGACCGGGGTCAATGAGCAGTTCTTC. Encoded protein: CSAGPTGVNEQFF.

Judged by abundance, this clonotype is medium-sized. The V call is TRBV6-1, the J call TRBJ2-5; D is ambiguous. V gave up 9 bases and J gave up 1 base, with 6 bases separating them. CDR3 length equals 11 residues. Germline CDR1 is MNHNS and CDR2 is SASEGT. Here the CDR3 reads CASRIQETQYF. The CDR3 DNA sequence: TGTGCCAGTAGGATCCAAGAGACCCAGTACTTC.

This clonotype has at least ten counts. This chain joins TRBV20-1 and TRBJ1-1; weak D call: TRBD1 (6 bases). Trimming took 3 bases from V and 5 from J, leaving 13 bases between them. The CDR3 loop spans 13 amino acids. The germline gives CDR1 DFQATT, CDR2 SNEGSKA (reference sequence). CDR3 coding DNA: TGCAGTGCTAGCGGGGGGGCTCAGACTGAAGCTTTCTTT. Encoded protein: CSASGGAQTEAFF.

The J gene is TRBJ2-1, the V gene TRBV11-2; maybe TRBD2 (6 bases). The germline CDR1 and CDR2 sequences are SGHAT and FQNNGV. Deletions cut 5 bases from V and 4 bases from J, with 15 bases between. This CDR3 contains 15 residues. CDR3 DNA sequence: TGTGCCAGCAGCCGCGACGCGGGACTTTACAATGAGCAGTTCTTC. This gives the protein CASSRDAGLYNEQFF.

By its share, this clonotype is medium-sized. The CDR3, as DNA: TGCAGCGCCCGACAGGGAGTGAACACTGAAGCTTTCTTT. Translating gives CSARQGVNTEAFF. J is TRBJ1-1 and V is TRBV29-1, with 7 positions matching TRBD1. The junction had 5 bases not matched to a gene; V was cut back by 7 bases and J by 0 bases. The CDR3 is 13 residues long. CDR1 SQVTM and CDR2 ANQGSEA come from the germline V gene.

This clonotype has only a few counts. The V gene is TRBV7-9, the J gene TRBJ2-1; 9 positions agree with TRBD2. The J segment lost 4 bases and the V segment lost 5 bases, leaving 21 bases of the junction unmatched. Germline CDR1 SEHNR, CDR2 FQNEAQ (reference sequence). This CDR3 is built from 20 residues. The CDR3 sequence: CASSLDLAVAGAPTYNEQFF. In DNA form, the CDR3 reads TGTGCCAGCAGCCTAGACCTGGCGGTAGCGGGAGCCCCTACTTACAATGAGCAGTTCTTC.

On this clonotype: Possible read error: a much larger clone is one base away. The rearrangement links TRBV20-1 to TRBJ2-1, with TRBD2 as a possible D gene (6 bases). Germline CDR1 reads DFQATT; CDR2 reads SNEGSKA (reference sequence). V lost 6 bases and J 5 bases, leaving 20 bases between the germline ends. The CDR3 consists of 15 residues. The CDR3 here is CSAKKPGTYNNEQFF. The CDR3 nucleotides read TGCAGTGCAAAGAAGCCCGGGACTTACAACAATGAGCAGTTCTTC.

Only one count was recorded for this clonotype. This may be a read error, as it is one base from a much larger clone. The V gene is TRBV20-1, the J gene TRBJ2-1, with TRBD2 identical over 14 bases. The CDR3 runs 16 residues. CDR1 is DFQATT, CDR2 SNEGSKA, per germline (reference sequence). CDR3 in amino acids: CSAEAPGLAGGNEKFF. CDR3 DNA sequence: TGCAGTGCTGAAGCCCCAGGACTAGCGGGAGGCAATGAGAAGTTCTTC.

This clonotype was seen at least ten times. The V and J genes are TRBV28 and TRBJ2-1; D possibly uses TRBD1 or TRBD2 (7 bases each). Trimming shortened V by 10 bases and J by 4 bases, and 14 bases separated the two germline ends. CDR3 length equals 13 residues. Germline CDR1 is MDHEN and CDR2 is SYDVKM. Here the CDR3 reads CAIQRDRYNEQFF. In nucleotides, the CDR3 is TGTGCCATCCAGCGGGACAGATACAATGAGCAGTTCTTC.

Note on this clonotype: Given a much more abundant clone one base away, this may be a read error. V usage is TRBV25-1 and J usage is TRBJ1-4; possible D gene TRBD1, 5 bases. This CDR3 has 15 residues. Looked up from germline, CDR1 is MGHDK and CDR2 is SYGVNS. The CDR3 nucleotides are TGTGCCAGCAGTCCCCAAGAGGGGACCGGGGAAAAACTGCTTTTT. It is translated as CASSPQEGTGEKLLF.

On this clonotype: Given a much more abundant clone one base away, this may be a read error. The V gene is TRBV6-2 or TRBV6-3, the J gene TRBJ2-2; D possibly corresponds to TRBD2 (7 bases). CDR3 length: 12 amino acids. Germline V CDR1 and CDR2: MNHEY, SVGEGT. CDR3 in amino acids: CASGGGTVELFF. The CDR3 coding sequence is TGTGCCAGCGGGGGGGGCACCGTGGAGCTGTTTTTT.

This clonotype showed up just a few times. The chain recombines TRBV7-8 with TRBJ2-1; no definite D call. V dropped 2 bases and J dropped 0 bases, with 11 bases sitting between them. Germline lookup yields CDR1 SGHVS and CDR2 FQNEAQ. The CDR3 totals 16 residues. CDR3 sequence (DNA): TGTGCCAGCAGCTTACTCGGGCCAAGCTCCTACAATGAGCAGTTCTTC. Amino acids: CASSLLGPSSYNEQFF.

In its sample, this clonotype was seen many times. The rearrangement uses TRBV6-4 and TRBJ1-1, with no clear D. V was cut by 3 bases and J by 3 bases, with 11 bases left in between. There are 14 residues in the CDR3. Germline-derived CDR1 and CDR2 are MRHNA and SNTAGT. The CDR3 DNA reads as TGTGCCAGCAGTGAGGACCCGGAAGACACTGAAGCTTTCTTT. Protein product: CASSEDPEDTEAFF.

This chain connects TRBV5-1 to TRBJ2-2; 10 bases fit TRBD1. The germline CDR1 and CDR2 sequences are SGHRS and YFSETQ. This CDR3 contains 14 residues. With 9 bases clipped from V and 7 bases from J, the junction kept 9 bases outside the gene matches. CDR3 nucleotides: TGCGCCACCGGGACAGGGGAGGATGGCGGGGAGCTGTTTTTT. Its translation is CATGTGEDGGELFF.

This clonotype occurred a few times. This chain joins TRBV4-1 and TRBJ1-4; a possible D gene is TRBD1 (5 bases). Trimming cost V 4 bases and J 5 bases, with 14 bases left between them. The CDR3 has 15 amino acids. Germline V gives CDR1 MGHRA, CDR2 YSYEKL. The CDR3 is CASSLSGTANEKLFF. The CDR3 DNA is TGCGCCAGCAGCCTGTCCGGGACTGCAAATGAAAAACTGTTTTTT.

This clonotype has more than one count but fewer than ten. The chain recombines TRBV10-1 with TRBJ2-7; D unresolved. Trimming removed 2 bases at V and 5 bases at J, with 10 bases between. CDR1 is WNHNN and CDR2 is SYGVQD in the germline V gene (reference sequence). CDR3 length: 13 amino acids. The CDR3, as DNA: TGCGCCAGCAGTGAGAACAGTCTGGACGAGCAGTACTTC. Encoded protein: CASSENSLDEQYF.

The V and J genes are TRBV12-3 or TRBV12-4 and TRBJ2-3; D is unclear. This CDR3 spans 11 amino acids. With 3 bases removed from V and 6 bases from J, the gap between germline ends came to 4 bases. The CDR3 DNA is TGTGCCAGCAGTTTGGCCGATACGCAGTATTTT. Protein: CASSLADTQYF.

There are a few counts of this clonotype. The chain is built from TRBV24-1 and TRBJ2-3; the D gene is possibly TRBD1 (6 bases). V was pared by 2 bases and J by 8 bases, with 16 bases between. Germline CDR1 is KGHDR and CDR2 is SFDVKD. This CDR3 is built from 15 residues. DNA for the CDR3: TGTGCCACCAGTGATTGGGCCAGGGGTAAGGGTACGCAGTATTTT. Its translation: CATSDWARGKGTQYF.

Sample share makes this clonotype medium-sized (0.01 to 0.1%). The CDR3 sequence is CASSTGGDYGYTF. CDR3 DNA sequence: TGTGCCAGCAGTACAGGGGGCGACTATGGCTACACCTTC. The V call is TRBV25-1, the J call TRBJ1-2; 9 nucleotides align to TRBD1. Germline CDR1 is MGHDK and CDR2 is SYGVNS. This CDR3 comprises 13 residues. Trimming cost V 5 bases and J 3 bases; bases outside gene matches: 1.

Turning to this clonotype: The CDR3 end shows no conserved phenylalanine or tryptophan, and so a read error is likely. The rearrangement uses TRBV15 and TRBJ1-2; the D gene is possibly TRBD1 (5 bases). CDR1 LNHNV and CDR2 YYDKDF come from the germline V gene (reference sequence). This CDR3 is 14 amino acids long. CDR3 region: CATSRSGGNYGYTL. As DNA, the CDR3 is TGCGCCACCAGCAGATCTGGGGGGAACTATGGCTACACCCTC.

The chain combines TRBV11-2 with TRBJ1-1; D ambiguous. V dropped 8 bases and J dropped 4 bases, with 14 bases sitting between them. The CDR3 totals 13 residues. Germline loops: CDR1 SGHAT, CDR2 FQNNGV. The CDR3 loop reads CASCLGPSTEAFF. As DNA, the CDR3 is TGTGCCAGCTGCCTAGGTCCATCCACTGAAGCTTTCTTT.

Regarding this clonotype: A much larger clone differs from this one at a single base, so this may be a read error. The rearrangement links TRBV6-2 or TRBV6-3 to TRBJ2-1; D perhaps matches TRBD2 (5 bases). CDR1 and CDR2 from the germline V gene are MNHEY and SVGEGT. This CDR3 spans 18 amino acids. V was clipped by 1 base and J by 5 bases, with 21 bases between them. CDR3 residues: CASSYYPRGPSRNNEQFF. CDR3 DNA: TGTGCCAGCAGTTACTACCCGAGAGGGCCCTCAAGGAACAATGAGCAGTTCTTC.

This clonotype ranks as medium-sized. The chain uses TRBV28 and TRBJ1-4; tentatively, D is TRBD1 (5 bases). V lost 2 bases, J lost 8 bases, and 9 bases lay in between. The length of the CDR3 is 13 residues. Per the germline V gene, CDR1 is MDHEN and CDR2 is SYDVKM. Here the CDR3 reads CASSLGTTEKLFF. CDR3 coding DNA: TGTGCCAGCAGTTTAGGGACGACAGAAAAACTGTTTTTT.

A few counts support this clonotype. The chain joins TRBV7-2 to TRBJ2-5, with 7 bases lining up with TRBD2. The germline V gene has CDR1 SGHTA and CDR2 FQGNSA. There are 13 residues in the CDR3. Losses at the gene ends were 6 bases for V and 3 bases for J; bases not matched to a gene: 4. CDR3 region: CASSTGTKETQYF. The CDR3 bases are TGTGCCAGCAGTACCGGGACTAAAGAGACCCAGTACTTC.

This clonotype was counted a few times. V is TRBV7-3 and J is TRBJ2-3; D remains ambiguous. Germline V lookup: CDR1 SGHTA, CDR2 FQGTGA. The germline V and J ends were trimmed by 5 bases and 4 bases, with 10 bases remaining between them. This CDR3 is built from 13 residues. DNA of the CDR3: TGTGCCAGCAGCGAAGGCGGCGCAGATACGCAGTATTTT. It is translated as CASSEGGADTQYF.

Comments on this clonotype: A much larger clone differs by one base, so this may be a read error. This chain joins TRBV20-1 and TRBJ1-2, with a tentative D call TRBD1 (5 bases). CDR1 DFQATT and CDR2 SNEGSKA come from the germline V gene (reference sequence). The CDR3 runs to 11 residues. Here the CDR3 DNA reads TGCAGTGCTAGGACAGACCATGGCTACAGCTTC. This sequence encodes CSARTDHGYSF.

V usage is TRBV5-5 and J usage is TRBJ1-1; tentatively, D is TRBD1 (5 bases). Trimming pared 4 bases from V and 1 base from J, leaving 14 bases between. This CDR3 comprises 15 residues. CDR1 SGHKS and CDR2 YYEKEE come from the germline V gene (reference sequence). CDR3 residues: CASSGGTEENTEAFF. CDR3 DNA: TGTGCCAGCAGCGGCGGGACGGAAGAGAACACTGAAGCTTTCTTT.